The 24 T cell receptor beta chains reported below all come from one sample, sequenced in a study of T and B cells in COVID-19 patients. TRB rearrangements were amplified by multiplex PCR with BIOMED2 TRB-A/B primers. TCRdb analysed the multiplex PCR reads with MiXCR anew, one entry per CDR3 protein. The sample comprises over 10,000 distinct CDR3 sequences, about 31% of which are singletons, and over 25% rests with the top ten. TRB was amplified from about 250-500 ng of blood genomic DNA. Sequencing was carried out using blood. The source is a human donor who had recovered from COVID-19.

This chain uses TRBV11-3 with TRBJ1-1; a possible D gene is TRBD1 (6 bases). Looked up from germline, CDR1 is SGHNT and CDR2 is YENEEA. This CDR3 region has 18 residues. Trimming removed 3 bases from V and 5 bases from J, with 25 bases in between. The DNA for the CDR3 is TGTGCCAGCAGCTTGGATATAGCCCTTGGGGGGGCGCGGACTGAAGCTTTCTTT. It yields the protein CASSLDIALGGARTEAFF.

The V gene is TRBV5-1, the J gene TRBJ2-2; 8 nucleotides match TRBD1. J lost 6 bases, V lost 4 bases, and 11 bases had no gene match. This CDR3 contains 16 residues. Germline loops: CDR1 SGHRS, CDR2 YFSETQ. This CDR3 reads CASSPGQGGVAGELFF. The CDR3 region has the DNA TGCGCCAGCAGCCCTGGACAGGGCGGAGTCGCCGGGGAGCTGTTTTTT.

Details on this clonotype: Since a much larger clone is just one base distant, this may be a read error. The rearrangement links TRBV11-1 to TRBJ1-1, with D uncertain. Trimming stripped 1 base from V and 1 base from J, with 7 bases between. The CDR3 runs to 14 residues. The germline CDR1 and CDR2 sequences are SGHAT and FQDESV (reference sequence). Written as DNA, the CDR3 is TGTGCCAGCAGCTTAGGGGCCAGGAACACTGAAGCTTTCTTT. Translating gives CASSLGARNTEAFF. The complete variable domain, with remaining parts taken from reference TRBV11-1 and TRBJ1-1, reads EAEVAQSPRYKITEKSQAVAFWCDPISGHATLYWYRQILGQGPELLVQFQDESVVDDSQLPKDRFSAERLKGVDSTLKIQPAELGDSAMYLCASSLGARNTEAFFGQGTRLTVV.

In this sample, this clonotype turned up many times. This chain links TRBV18 with TRBJ2-7; no reliable D call. Germline CDR1 is KGHSH and CDR2 is LQKENI. V gave up 2 bases and J gave up 1 base, with 6 bases separating them. The CDR3 consists of 13 residues. CDR3 nucleotide sequence: TGTGCCAGCTCACCATTCGGGTCCTACGAGCAGTACGTC. Protein sequence: CASSPFGSYEQYV.

This clonotype is categorized as medium-sized (0.01 to 0.1%). The J gene is TRBJ2-7, the V gene TRBV29-1, with a weak D call TRBD1 (5 bases). The germline V and J ends were trimmed by 7 bases and 2 bases, with 12 bases remaining between them. The CDR3 is made up of 12 amino acids. Looked up from germline, CDR1 is SQVTM and CDR2 is ANQGSEA. CDR3 nucleotide sequence: TGCAGCGCCATGGCAGGGCCCTACGAGCAGTACGTC. Its translation is CSAMAGPYEQYV.

As concerns this clonotype: At one boundary the junction diverges from the germline segment, which might be a read error. The chain is built from TRBV6-6 and TRBJ2-1; no reliable D call. This CDR3 has 12 amino acids. CDR1 and CDR2 (germline): MNHNY, SVGAGI (reference sequence). The CDR3 region has the DNA TGTGCCAGCAGTTACTCAGATGGACGGACGCATTTC. The encoded protein is CASSYSDGRTHF.

On this clonotype: A much larger clonotype is one base distant, so this may be a read error. For the CDR3, the DNA is TGTGCCAGCAAAGCCGGTAGCTCCTACGAGCAGTACTTC. Translation gives CASKAGSSYEQYF. The chain has TRBV6-5 and TRBJ2-7; D not certain. Trimming took 7 bases from V and 0 from J, leaving 10 bases between them. CDR1 and CDR2 from the germline V gene are MNHEY and SVGAGI. The CDR3 is 13 amino acids.

This clonotype has a handful of counts. The genes are TRBV7-9 and TRBJ2-6; D not certain. V was trimmed by 5 bases and J by 0 bases, leaving 11 bases between them. This CDR3 is built from 16 residues. Germline V lookup: CDR1 SEHNR, CDR2 FQNEAQ (reference sequence). CDR3 residues: CASSLTLSSGANVLTF. The DNA of the CDR3 is TGTGCCAGCAGCCTGACGCTGAGCTCTGGGGCCAACGTCCTGACTTTC.

The chain recombines TRBV11-3 with TRBJ2-2, with D unclear. Trimming took 5 bases from V and 2 from J, leaving 6 bases between them. The CDR3 spans 13 residues. Germline CDR1 is SGHNT and CDR2 is YENEEA. This CDR3 is CASSRTNTGELFF. The CDR3 nucleotides read TGTGCCAGCAGCCGTACTAACACCGGGGAGCTGTTTTTT.

This clonotype is medium-sized within its sample. The gene calls are TRBV19 and TRBJ1-4, with 11 bases fitting TRBD1. Germline V gene sequence: CDR1 LNHDA, CDR2 SQIVND (reference sequence). After removal of 3 bases from V and 4 bases from J, the junction contained 7 bases not matched to a gene. This CDR3 contains 17 residues. The CDR3 DNA sequence: TGTGCCAGTAGTATCGTAGGACAGGGGGCCGTTAATGAAAAACTGTTTTTT. Residues: CASSIVGQGAVNEKLFF.

The genes are TRBV12-3 or TRBV12-4 and TRBJ2-3, with 7 bases matching TRBD2. This CDR3 region has 14 residues. With 7 bases clipped from V and 1 base from J, the junction kept 5 bases outside the gene matches. The CDR3, as DNA: TGTGCCAGCAAAAGCGGGACCCGCACAGATACGCAGTATTTT. Translated, it gives CASKSGTRTDTQYF.

The chain links TRBV19 to TRBJ2-2; 13 bases match TRBD2. V lost 5 bases and J lost 4; bases outside the gene matches: 4. CDR1 LNHDA and CDR2 SQIVND come from the germline V gene (reference sequence). The CDR3 sequence is 16 residues long. CDR3 sequence reads: CASSGRTSGGTGELFF. The DNA for the CDR3 is TGTGCCAGTAGTGGCCGGACTAGCGGGGGCACCGGGGAGCTGTTTTTT.

This clonotype has ten or more counts. The J gene is TRBJ1-4, the V gene TRBV29-1; no clear D. The CDR3 runs to 9 residues. Trimming removed 3 bases at V and 7 bases at J, with 0 bases between. Germline CDR1 reads SQVTM; CDR2 reads ANQGSEA. The CDR3 loop is CSVDEKLFF. The CDR3, as DNA: TGCAGCGTTGATGAAAAACTGTTTTTT.

For the CDR3, the DNA is TGTGCCACCAGTGATTTAGTGCGGGATAAGACAGATACGCAGTATTTT. As protein: CATSDLVRDKTDTQYF. The V call is TRBV24-1, the J call TRBJ2-3, with TRBD2 as a possible D gene (6 bases). CDR3 length: 16 residues. Germline V gives CDR1 KGHDR, CDR2 SFDVKD. V lost 1 base and J lost 3, with 13 bases in between.

J is TRBJ1-2 and V is TRBV24-1; weak D call: TRBD1 (6 bases). CDR1 is KGHDR, CDR2 SFDVKD, per germline. This CDR3 has 13 amino acids. The V end lost 9 bases, the J end lost 2 bases, and 12 bases lay between the germline ends. As DNA, the CDR3 is TGTGCCACCGGGGACAAGCGAAACTATGGCTACACCTTC. Translating gives CATGDKRNYGYTF.

This clonotype has more than one count but fewer than ten. This CDR3 is CASRDFIYEQYF. The CDR3 bases are TGTGCCAGCAGAGACTTTATCTACGAGCAGTACTTC. The chain combines TRBV27 with TRBJ2-7; D not resolved. The ends were cut back, 6 bases at V and 3 bases at J, with 9 bases in the middle. Germline V gives CDR1 MNHEY, CDR2 SMNVEV (reference sequence). The CDR3 sequence is 12 residues long.

This clonotype was observed at least ten times. Germline is not matched at one junction end, which may reflect a read error. This rearrangement joins TRBV27 to TRBJ2-1, with 10 bases lining up with TRBD1. There are 13 residues in the CDR3. The germline gives CDR1 MNHEY, CDR2 SMNVEV (reference sequence). The DNA of the CDR3 is TGTGCCAGCAGGGGACAGGGGTACACTGAGCAGTTCTTC. Translating gives CASRGQGYTEQFF.

In its sample, this clonotype ranks as medium-sized. The chain uses TRBV29-1 and TRBJ1-1; maybe TRBD1 (5 bases). This CDR3 spans 12 amino acids. Germline CDR1 and CDR2: SQVTM and ANQGSEA. The germline V and J ends were trimmed by 3 bases and 5 bases, with 10 bases remaining between them. CDR3 in amino acids: CSVEGDRTEAFF. The CDR3 DNA reads as TGCAGCGTTGAGGGCGACAGAACTGAAGCTTTCTTT.

V and J are TRBV21-1 and TRBJ2-7; the DNA was not compared with TRBD1, the D call given in the table. TRBV21-1 is assigned pseudogene status. The CDR3 contains 14 residues. The CDR3 DNA reads as TGTGCCCCACGCTTGGGCGTTATCTCCTACGAGCAGTACGTC. Its protein is CAPRLGVISYEQYV.

This clonotype was observed at least ten times. The chain recombines TRBV29-1 with TRBJ1-1; 8 positions match TRBD1. This CDR3 has 14 residues. CDR1 and CDR2 from the germline V gene are SQVTM and ANQGSEA. V shed 4 bases and J 2 bases; nucleotides not matched to a gene: 6. CDR3 sequence: CSVVGGTGNTEAFF. The CDR3 DNA reads TGCAGCGTTGTGGGTGGGACAGGTAACACTGAAGCTTTCTTT.

J is TRBJ1-6 and V is TRBV20-1, with D possibly TRBD1 on 5 matching bases. The CDR3 totals 14 residues. Germline loops: CDR1 DFQATT, CDR2 SNEGSKA (reference sequence). V was cut by 4 bases and J by 7 bases, with 14 bases left in between. The CDR3 DNA sequence: TGCAGTGCTATCCCCGGGACGGAAAATTCACCCCTCCACTTT. Translation gives CSAIPGTENSPLHF.

By proportion, this clonotype is medium-sized. A junction end diverges from the germline sequence, so it may reflect a read error. V is TRBV19 and J is TRBJ2-1; 9 bases agree with TRBD1. Germline V gene data show CDR1 as LNHDA and CDR2 as SQIVND (reference sequence). CDR3 length: 13 amino acids. The CDR3 coding sequence is TGTGCGAGTAGGAGGACAGGGGACGATGAGCAGTTCTTC. Amino acids: CASRRTGDDEQFF.

J is TRBJ1-2 and V is TRBV7-2, with 8 positions matching TRBD1. The CDR3 is 17 amino acids. Per the germline V gene, CDR1 is SGHTA and CDR2 is FQGNSA. The ends lost 2 bases at V and 1 base at J; junction bases unmatched: 9. Here the CDR3 reads CASSLRPGTGFNYGYTF. For the CDR3, the DNA is TGTGCCAGCAGCTTAAGACCGGGGACAGGCTTTAACTATGGCTACACCTTC.

The V and J genes are TRBV2 and TRBJ2-2; D is perhaps TRBD2 (6 bases). Germline CDR1 SNHLY, CDR2 FYNNEI. V was trimmed by 6 bases and J by 2 bases, leaving 13 bases between them. The length of the CDR3 is 15 residues. CDR3: CASREGGTNTGELFF. DNA for the CDR3: TGTGCCAGCAGGGAGGGTGGGACCAACACCGGGGAGCTGTTTTTT. The variable domain in full, completed from reference TRBV2 and TRBJ2-2, reads EPEVTQTPSHQVTQMGQEVILRCVPISNHLYFYWYRQILGQKVEFLVSFYNNEISEKSEIFDDQFSVERPDGSNFTLKIRSTKLEDSAMYFCASREGGTNTGELFFGEGSRLTVL.